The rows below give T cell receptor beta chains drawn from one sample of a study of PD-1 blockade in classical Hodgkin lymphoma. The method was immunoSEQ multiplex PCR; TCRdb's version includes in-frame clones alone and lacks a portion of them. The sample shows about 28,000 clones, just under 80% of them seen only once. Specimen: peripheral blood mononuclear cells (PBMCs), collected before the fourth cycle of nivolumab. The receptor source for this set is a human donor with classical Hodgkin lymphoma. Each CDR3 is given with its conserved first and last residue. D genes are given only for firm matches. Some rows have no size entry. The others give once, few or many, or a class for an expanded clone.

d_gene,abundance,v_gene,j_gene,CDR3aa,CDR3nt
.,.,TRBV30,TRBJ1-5,CAWSVASSQPQHF,TGTGCCTGGAGTGTAGCTTCCTCTCAGCCCCAGCATTTT
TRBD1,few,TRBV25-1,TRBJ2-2,CASQQGETGELFF,TGTGCCAGCCAACAGGGGGAAACCGGGGAGCTGTTTTTT
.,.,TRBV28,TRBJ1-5,CASSLNQGGQPQHF,TGTGCCAGCAGTTTAAATCAGGGTGGGCAGCCCCAGCATTTT
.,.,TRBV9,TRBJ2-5,CASSARGPQETQYF,TGTGCCAGCAGCGCCCGGGGACCTCAAGAGACCCAGTACTTC
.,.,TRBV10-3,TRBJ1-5,CAISEEGVNQPQHF,TGTGCCATCAGTGAGGAGGGGGTAAATCAGCCCCAGCATTTT
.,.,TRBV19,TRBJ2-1,CASSRNSGVISYNEQFF,TGTGCCAGTAGTAGGAATAGCGGTGTTATCTCCTACAATGAGCAGTTCTTC
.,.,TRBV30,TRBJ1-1,CAWKRGGMNTEAFF,TGTGCCTGGAAAAGGGGCGGAATGAACACTGAAGCTTTCTTT
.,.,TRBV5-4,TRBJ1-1,CASRGWGTEAFF,TGTGCCAGCAGGGGGTGGGGGACTGAAGCTTTCTTT
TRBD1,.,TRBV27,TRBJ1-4,CASSLWTGGGNEKLFF,TGTGCCAGCAGTTTATGGACAGGGGGCGGAAATGAAAAACTGTTTTTT
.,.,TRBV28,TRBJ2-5,CASSLSVSLRETQYF,TGTGCCAGCAGTTTATCTGTTTCTTTGAGGGAGACCCAGTACTTC
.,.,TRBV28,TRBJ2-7,CASRPPNPTRQYF,TGTGCCAGCAGACCTCCAAACCCCACGCGGCAGTACTTC
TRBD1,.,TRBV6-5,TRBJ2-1,CASRRDREQFF,TGTGCCAGCAGACGGGACAGGGAACAGTTCTTC
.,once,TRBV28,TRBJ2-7,CASSHASSIHTYEQYF,TGTGCCAGCAGCCACGCCTCGTCGATCCACACCTACGAGCAGTACTTC
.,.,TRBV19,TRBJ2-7,CASSSRYDYEQYF,TGTGCCAGTAGTTCGCGATACGACTACGAGCAGTACTTC
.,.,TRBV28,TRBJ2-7,CASSLAAYEQYF,TGTGCCAGCAGTTTAGCGGCCTACGAGCAGTACTTC
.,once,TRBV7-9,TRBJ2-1,CASSFGQLAPNNEQFF,TGTGCCAGCAGCTTTGGGCAGCTAGCGCCGAACAATGAGCAGTTCTTC
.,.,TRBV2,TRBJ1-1,CASSDIRGGDQNTEAFF,TGTGCCAGCAGTGATATCAGGGGAGGGGACCAGAACACTGAAGCTTTCTTT
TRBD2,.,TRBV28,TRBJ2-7,CASSLPGLAGSSEQYF,TGTGCCAGCAGTCTTCCTGGACTAGCGGGAAGTAGCGAGCAGTACTTC
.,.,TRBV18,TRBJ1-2,CASSPSGGAYGYTF,TGTGCCAGCTCACCCTCGGGTGGGGCTTACGGCTACACCTTC
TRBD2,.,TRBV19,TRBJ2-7,CASSLAGGPYEQYF,TGTGCCAGTAGCCTAGCGGGAGGGCCTTACGAGCAGTACTTC
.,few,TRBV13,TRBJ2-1,CASSLGDSGSYNEQFF,TGTGCCAGCAGCTTAGGAGATAGCGGATCCTACAATGAGCAGTTCTTC
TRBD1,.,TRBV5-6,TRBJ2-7,CASSLDRGNNEQYF,TGTGCCAGCAGCTTGGACAGGGGAAACAACGAGCAGTACTTC
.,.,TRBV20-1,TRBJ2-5,CSAHGEETQYF,TGCAGTGCTCACGGGGAAGAGACCCAGTACTTC
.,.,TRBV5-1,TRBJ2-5,CASSGVPGAQGLGETQYF,TGCGCCAGCAGCGGTGTCCCGGGGGCCCAGGGCTTGGGGGAGACCCAGTACTTC
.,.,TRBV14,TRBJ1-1,CASSQVSGNTEAFF,TGTGCCAGCAGCCAAGTCTCTGGGAACACTGAAGCTTTCTTT
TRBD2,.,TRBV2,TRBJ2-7,CASDTGGTSASYEQYF,TGTGCCAGTGATACGGGGGGGACTAGCGCATCCTACGAGCAGTACTTC
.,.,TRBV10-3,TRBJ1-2,CAISPGGGYTF,TGTGCCATCAGTCCCGGGGGGGGCTACACCTTC
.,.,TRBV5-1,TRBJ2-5,CASSLGQFKETQYF,TGCGCCAGCAGCTTGGGACAGTTTAAAGAGACCCAGTACTTC
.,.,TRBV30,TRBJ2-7,CAWSLPGHRGEQYF,TGTGCCTGGAGTCTCCCGGGACACCGTGGGGAGCAGTACTTC
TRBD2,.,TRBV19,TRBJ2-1,CASSVPGRALGEQFF,TGTGCCAGTAGTGTTCCCGGGAGGGCCCTCGGTGAGCAGTTCTTC
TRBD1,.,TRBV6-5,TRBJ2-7,CASSYDRDSYEQYF,TGTGCCAGCAGTTACGACAGGGACTCCTACGAGCAGTACTTC
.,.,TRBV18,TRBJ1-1,CASSPKGTLPTEAFF,TGTGCCAGCTCACCAAAGGGAACGTTGCCCACTGAAGCTTTCTTT
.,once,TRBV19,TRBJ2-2,CASSMRSSGELFF,TGTGCCAGTAGTATGAGGTCCTCCGGGGAGCTGTTTTTT
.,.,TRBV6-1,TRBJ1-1,CASSRGLGTEAFF,TGTGCCAGCAGCCGGGGGCTTGGCACTGAAGCTTTCTTT
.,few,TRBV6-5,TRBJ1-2,CASSISELYGYTF,TGTGCCAGCAGTATCTCAGAACTCTATGGCTACACCTTC
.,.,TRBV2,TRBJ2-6,CASSGARGANVLTF,TGTGCCAGCAGTGGGGCGAGAGGGGCCAACGTCCTGACTTTC
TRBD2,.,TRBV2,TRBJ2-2,CASSVAGGLPGELFF,TGTGCCAGCAGTGTAGCGGGAGGGCTCCCCGGGGAGCTGTTTTTT
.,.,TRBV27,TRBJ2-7,CASRPIRGTGYEQYF,TGTGCCAGCAGACCCATTAGGGGGACCGGCTACGAGCAGTACTTC
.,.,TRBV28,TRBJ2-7,CASSLQGPHHEQYF,TGTGCCAGCAGTTTGCAGGGCCCCCACCACGAGCAGTACTTC
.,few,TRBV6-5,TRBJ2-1,CASSRDTSYNEQFF,TGTGCCAGCAGCCGCGACACCTCCTACAATGAGCAGTTCTTC
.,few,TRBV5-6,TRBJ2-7,CASSPRGRRSPYEQYF,TGTGCCAGCAGCCCGCGGGGGCGGAGGTCCCCCTACGAGCAGTACTTC
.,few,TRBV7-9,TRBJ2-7,CASSLVAEAFPYEQYF,TGTGCCAGCAGCTTAGTAGCGGAGGCCTTTCCCTACGAGCAGTACTTC